The present T cell receptor (beta chain) was sequenced within a study of blood T cell repertoires in COVID-19. Study context: T cells, B-cell-depleted T cells, or PBMCs supplied cDNA or gDNA.

Cohorts were based on clinical histories the participants reported. CDR1 and CDR2 from the germline V gene are SNHLY and FYNNEI. The CDR3 consists of 14 residues. Trimming removed 8 bases from V and 5 bases from J; junction bases left unmatched: 11. Original handling: Estimated nucleated cell counts came from reference gene primer amplification. The repertoire was sequenced with immunoSEQ multiplex PCR; TCRdb's copy has only in-frame clones and lacks some. V and J calls and clone size are given by that table; D and trimming were obtained from the DNA. Seen here are about 210,000 clones, around 86% observed once, and the top ten hold roughly 5.9%.

Specimen: PBMCs or T cells enriched from blood (not recorded which). The rearrangement joins TRBV2 to TRBJ2-7; 8 bases map to TRBD2. The sequence was obtained from a man aged 40-49 years with acute COVID-19. The CDR3 DNA reads as TGTGCCAGCCGGCCCCCAGCGGGAGTCCACGAGCAGTACTTC. It is translated as CASRPPAGVHEQYF.